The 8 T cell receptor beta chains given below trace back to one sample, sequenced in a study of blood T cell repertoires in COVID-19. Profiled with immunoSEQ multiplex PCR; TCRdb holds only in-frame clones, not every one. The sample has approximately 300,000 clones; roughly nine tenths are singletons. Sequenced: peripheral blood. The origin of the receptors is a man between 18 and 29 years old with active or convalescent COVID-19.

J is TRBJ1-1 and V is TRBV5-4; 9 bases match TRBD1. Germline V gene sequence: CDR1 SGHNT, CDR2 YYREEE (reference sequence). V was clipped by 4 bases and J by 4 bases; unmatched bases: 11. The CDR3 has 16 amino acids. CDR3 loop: CASSGEPGQGSTEAFF. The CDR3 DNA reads TGTGCCAGCAGCGGGGAGCCGGGACAGGGCTCCACTGAAGCTTTCTTT.

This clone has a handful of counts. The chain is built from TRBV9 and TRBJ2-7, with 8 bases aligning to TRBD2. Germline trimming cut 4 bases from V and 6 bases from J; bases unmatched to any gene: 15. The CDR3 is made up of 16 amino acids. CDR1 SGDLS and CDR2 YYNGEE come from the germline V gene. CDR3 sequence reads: CASSPGASGYAREQYF. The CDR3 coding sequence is TGTGCCAGCAGCCCAGGGGCTAGCGGGTACGCTCGCGAGCAGTACTTC.

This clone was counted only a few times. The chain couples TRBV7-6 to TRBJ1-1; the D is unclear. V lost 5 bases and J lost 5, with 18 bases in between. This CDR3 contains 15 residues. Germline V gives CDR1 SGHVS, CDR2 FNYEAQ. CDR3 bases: TGTGCCAGCAGCCCCTCGGGGTTGGTTGGTACTGAAGCTTTCTTT. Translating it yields CASSPSGLVGTEAFF. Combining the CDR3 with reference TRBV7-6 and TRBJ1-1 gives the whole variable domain GAGVSQSPRYKVTKRGQDVALRCDPISGHVSLYWYRQALGQGPEFLTYFNYEAQQDKSGLPNDRFSAERPEGSISTLTIQRTEQRDSAMYRCASSPSGLVGTEAFFGQGTRLTVV.

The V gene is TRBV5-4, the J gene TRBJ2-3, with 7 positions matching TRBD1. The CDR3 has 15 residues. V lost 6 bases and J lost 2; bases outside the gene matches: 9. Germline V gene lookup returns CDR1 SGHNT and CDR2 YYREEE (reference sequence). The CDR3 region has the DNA TGTGCCAGCACCACGGGACAGTCAACCACAGATACGCAGTATTTT. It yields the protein CASTTGQSTTDTQYF.

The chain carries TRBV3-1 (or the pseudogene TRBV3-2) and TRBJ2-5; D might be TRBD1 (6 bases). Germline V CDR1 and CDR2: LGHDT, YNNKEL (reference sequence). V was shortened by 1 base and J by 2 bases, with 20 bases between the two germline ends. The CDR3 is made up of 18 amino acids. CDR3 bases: TGTGCCAGCAGCCAAGCCTCCCACAGGGTGGGGTGGCAAGAGACCCAGTACTTC. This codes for CASSQASHRVGWQETQYF.

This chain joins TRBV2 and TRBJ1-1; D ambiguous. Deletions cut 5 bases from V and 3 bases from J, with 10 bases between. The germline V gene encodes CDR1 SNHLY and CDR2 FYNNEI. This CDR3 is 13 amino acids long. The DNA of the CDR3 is TGTGCCAGCAGTTCCGAGAGAGACACTGAAGCTTTCTTT. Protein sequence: CASSSERDTEAFF.

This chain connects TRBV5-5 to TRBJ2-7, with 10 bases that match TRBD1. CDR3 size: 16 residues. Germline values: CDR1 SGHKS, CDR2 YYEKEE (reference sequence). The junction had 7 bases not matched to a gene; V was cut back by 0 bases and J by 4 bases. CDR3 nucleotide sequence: TGTGCCAGCAGCTTGGTAACGCGACAGGGGGCGTACGAGCAGTACTTC. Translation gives CASSLVTRQGAYEQYF.

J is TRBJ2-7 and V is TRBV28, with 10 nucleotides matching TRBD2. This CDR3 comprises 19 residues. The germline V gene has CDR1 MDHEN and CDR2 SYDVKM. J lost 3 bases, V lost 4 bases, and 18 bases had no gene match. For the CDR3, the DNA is TGTGCCAGCAGTTCGGAGCGGGAGGGCCCTCCTTTTGGGGGCTACGAGCAGTACTTC. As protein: CASSSEREGPPFGGYEQYF. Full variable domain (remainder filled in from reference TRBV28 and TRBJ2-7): DVKVTQSSRYLVKRTGEKVFLECVQDMDHENMFWYRQDPGLGLRLIYFSYDVKMKEKGDIPEGYSVSREKKERFSLILESASTNQTSMYLCASSSEREGPPFGGYEQYFGPGTRLTVT.